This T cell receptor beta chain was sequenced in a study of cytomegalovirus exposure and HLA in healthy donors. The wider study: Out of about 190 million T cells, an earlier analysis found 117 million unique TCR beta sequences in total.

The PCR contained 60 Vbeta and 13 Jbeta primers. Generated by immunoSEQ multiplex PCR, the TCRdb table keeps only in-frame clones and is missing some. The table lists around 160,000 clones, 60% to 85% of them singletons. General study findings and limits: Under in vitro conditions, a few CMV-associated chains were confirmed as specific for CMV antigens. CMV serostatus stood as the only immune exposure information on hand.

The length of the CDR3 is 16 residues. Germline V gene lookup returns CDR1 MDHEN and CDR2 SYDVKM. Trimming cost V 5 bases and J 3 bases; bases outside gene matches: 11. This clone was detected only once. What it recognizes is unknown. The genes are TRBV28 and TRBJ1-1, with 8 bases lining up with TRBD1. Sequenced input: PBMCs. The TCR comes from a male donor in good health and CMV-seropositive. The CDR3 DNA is TGTGCCAGCAGTCCCCGAAGACAGGGGAGGCACACTGAAGCTTTCTTT. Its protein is CASSPRRQGRHTEAFF.